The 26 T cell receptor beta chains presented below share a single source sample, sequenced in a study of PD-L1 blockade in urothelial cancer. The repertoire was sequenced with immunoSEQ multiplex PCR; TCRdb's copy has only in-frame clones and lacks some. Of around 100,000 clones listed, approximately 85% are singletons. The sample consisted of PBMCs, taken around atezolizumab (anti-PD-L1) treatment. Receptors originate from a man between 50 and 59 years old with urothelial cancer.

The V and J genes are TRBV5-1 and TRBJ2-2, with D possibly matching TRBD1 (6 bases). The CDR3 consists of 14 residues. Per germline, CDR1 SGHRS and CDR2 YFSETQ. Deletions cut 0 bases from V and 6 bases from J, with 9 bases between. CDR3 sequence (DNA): TGCGCCAGCAGCTTGGGGGGGCCCGCCGGGGAGCTGTTTTTT. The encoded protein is CASSLGGPAGELFF. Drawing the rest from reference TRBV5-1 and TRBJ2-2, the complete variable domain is KAGVTQTPRYLIKTRGQQVTLSCSPISGHRSVSWYQQTPGQGLQFLFEYFSETQRNKGNFPGRFSGRQFSNSRSEMNVSTLELGDSALYLCASSLGGPAGELFFGEGSRLTVL.

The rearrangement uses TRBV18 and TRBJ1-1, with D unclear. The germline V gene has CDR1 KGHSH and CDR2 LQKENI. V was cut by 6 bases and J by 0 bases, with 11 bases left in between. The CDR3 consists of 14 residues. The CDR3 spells CASSLSSVNTEAFF. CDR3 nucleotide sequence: TGTGCCAGCTCTCTCTCCTCGGTGAACACTGAAGCTTTCTTT.

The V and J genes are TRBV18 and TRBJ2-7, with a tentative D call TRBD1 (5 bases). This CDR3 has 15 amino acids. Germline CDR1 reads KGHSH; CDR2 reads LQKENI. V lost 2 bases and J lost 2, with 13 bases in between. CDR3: CASSPVAGPTYEQYF. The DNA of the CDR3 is TGTGCCAGCTCACCAGTCGCAGGGCCCACCTACGAGCAGTACTTC.

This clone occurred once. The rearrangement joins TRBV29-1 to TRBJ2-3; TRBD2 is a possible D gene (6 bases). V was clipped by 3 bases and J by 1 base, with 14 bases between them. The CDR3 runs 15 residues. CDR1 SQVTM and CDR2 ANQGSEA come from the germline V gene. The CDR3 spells CSVEMVAEGTDTQYF. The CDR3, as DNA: TGCAGCGTTGAGATGGTAGCGGAAGGCACAGATACGCAGTATTTT.

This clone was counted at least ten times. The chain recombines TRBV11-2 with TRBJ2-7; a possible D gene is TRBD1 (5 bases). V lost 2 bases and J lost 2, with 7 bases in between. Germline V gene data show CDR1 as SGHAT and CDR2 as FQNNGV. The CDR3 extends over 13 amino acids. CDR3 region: CASSLQGTYEQYF. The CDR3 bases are TGTGCCAGCAGCTTACAGGGTACCTACGAGCAGTACTTC.

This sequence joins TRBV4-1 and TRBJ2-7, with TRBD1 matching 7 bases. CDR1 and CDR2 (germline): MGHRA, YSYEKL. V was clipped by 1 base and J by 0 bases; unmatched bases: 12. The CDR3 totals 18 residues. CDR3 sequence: CASSQAKYSTGSSYEQYF. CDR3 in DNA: TGCGCCAGCAGCCAAGCTAAGTATTCGACAGGGAGCTCCTACGAGCAGTACTTC.

CDR3 region: CASSRGTSGNLNEQFF. CDR3 nucleotide sequence: TGTGCCAGCAGCCGGGGGACTAGCGGTAATCTCAATGAGCAGTTCTTC. The chain recombines TRBV4-2 with TRBJ2-1, with 11 positions matching TRBD2. CDR3 length equals 16 residues. Losses at the gene ends were 4 bases for V and 6 bases for J; bases not matched to a gene: 8. The germline V gene has CDR1 LGHNA and CDR2 YNFKEQ.

In DNA, the CDR3 is TGTGCCAGTAGTCTAAACGGGAGGGCCCATACGCAGTATTTT. It yields the protein CASSLNGRAHTQYF. The chain joins TRBV19 to TRBJ2-3; TRBD2 agrees at 8 bases. Germline assignment: CDR1 LNHDA and CDR2 SQIVND (reference sequence). This CDR3 region has 14 residues. V was pared by 5 bases and J by 7 bases, with 8 bases of the junction left unmatched.

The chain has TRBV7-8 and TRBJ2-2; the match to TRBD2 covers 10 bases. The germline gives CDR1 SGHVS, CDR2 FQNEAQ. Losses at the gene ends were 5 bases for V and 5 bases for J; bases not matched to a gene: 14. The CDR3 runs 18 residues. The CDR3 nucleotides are TGTGCCAGCAGCGCGCTAGCGGGAGTGGCGGTGGGGACCGGGGAGCTGTTTTTT. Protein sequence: CASSALAGVAVGTGELFF.

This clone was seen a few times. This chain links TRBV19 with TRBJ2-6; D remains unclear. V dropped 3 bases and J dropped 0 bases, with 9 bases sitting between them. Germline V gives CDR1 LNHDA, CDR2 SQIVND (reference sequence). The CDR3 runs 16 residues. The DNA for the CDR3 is TGTGCCAGTAGTATTTTCTCCGGCTCTGGGGCCAACGTCCTGACTTTC. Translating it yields CASSIFSGSGANVLTF. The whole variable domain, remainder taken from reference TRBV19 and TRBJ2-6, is DGGITQSPKYLFRKEGQNVTLSCEQNLNHDAMYWYRQDPGQGLRLIYYSQIVNDFQKGDIAEGYSVSREKKESFPLTVTSAQKNPTAFYLCASSIFSGSGANVLTFGAGSRLTVL.

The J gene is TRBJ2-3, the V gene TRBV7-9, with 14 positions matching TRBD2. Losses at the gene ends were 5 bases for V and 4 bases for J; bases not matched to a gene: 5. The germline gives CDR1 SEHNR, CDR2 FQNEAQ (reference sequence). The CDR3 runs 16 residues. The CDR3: CASSRGLAGGADTQYF. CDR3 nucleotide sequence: TGTGCCAGCAGCCGCGGACTAGCGGGAGGTGCAGATACGCAGTATTTT.

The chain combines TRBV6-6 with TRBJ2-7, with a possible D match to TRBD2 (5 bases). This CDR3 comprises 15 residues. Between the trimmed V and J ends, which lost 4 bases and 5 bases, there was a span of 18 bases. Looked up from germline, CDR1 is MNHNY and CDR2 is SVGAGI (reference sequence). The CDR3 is CASSSTGKRTDEQYF. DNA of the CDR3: TGTGCCAGCAGTTCCACGGGGAAGCGTACCGACGAGCAGTACTTC.

The CDR3 spells CASSGDSNYGYTF. The CDR3 region has the DNA TGTGCCAGCAGCGGCGATAGCAACTATGGCTACACCTTC. The chain has TRBV5-4 and TRBJ1-2, with D unclear. This CDR3 is built from 13 residues. Per the germline V gene, CDR1 is SGHNT and CDR2 is YYREEE (reference sequence). V gave up 4 bases and J gave up 2 bases, with 9 bases separating them.

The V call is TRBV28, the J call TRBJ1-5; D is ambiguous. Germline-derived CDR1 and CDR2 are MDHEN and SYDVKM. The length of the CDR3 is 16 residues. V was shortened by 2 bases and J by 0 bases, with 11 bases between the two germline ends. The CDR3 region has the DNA TGTGCCAGCAGTTTAGAGGCCCTTTATAGCAATCAGCCCCAGCATTTT. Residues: CASSLEALYSNQPQHF.

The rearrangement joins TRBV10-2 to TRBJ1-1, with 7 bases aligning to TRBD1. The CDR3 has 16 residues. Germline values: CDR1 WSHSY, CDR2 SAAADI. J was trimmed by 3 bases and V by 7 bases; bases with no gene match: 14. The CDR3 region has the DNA TGCGCCAGCACCCCTTGGGCCCATCAGGGGGACACTGAAGCTTTCTTT. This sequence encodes CASTPWAHQGDTEAFF.

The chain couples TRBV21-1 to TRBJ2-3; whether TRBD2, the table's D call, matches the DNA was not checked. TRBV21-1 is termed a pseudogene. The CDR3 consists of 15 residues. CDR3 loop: CASSNRLTSTDTQYF. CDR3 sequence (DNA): TGTGCCAGCAGCAACCGACTCACTAGCACAGATACGCAGTATTTT.

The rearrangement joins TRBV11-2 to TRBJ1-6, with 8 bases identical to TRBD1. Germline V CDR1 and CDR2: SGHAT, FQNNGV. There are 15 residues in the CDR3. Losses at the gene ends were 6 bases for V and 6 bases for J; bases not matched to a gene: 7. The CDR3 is CASRRPGQVNSPLHF. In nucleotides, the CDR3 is TGTGCCAGCAGACGCCCGGGACAGGTTAATTCACCCCTCCACTTT.

The CDR3 DNA reads as TGTGCCAGCAGTTCGAAAATATGGGGAAGGACTACCGAGTACGAGCAGTACTTC. Translation: CASSSKIWGRTTEYEQYF. This chain uses TRBV28 with TRBJ2-7; D possibly corresponds to TRBD2 (6 bases). The CDR3 sequence is 18 residues long. V lost 4 bases and J 4 bases, leaving 26 bases between the germline ends. The germline gives CDR1 MDHEN, CDR2 SYDVKM. Based on the CDR3 plus reference TRBV28 and TRBJ2-7, the full variable domain is DVKVTQSSRYLVKRTGEKVFLECVQDMDHENMFWYRQDPGLGLRLIYFSYDVKMKEKGDIPEGYSVSREKKERFSLILESASTNQTSMYLCASSSKIWGRTTEYEQYFGPGTRLTVT.

This CDR3 is CASSLQGAGGGDTQYF. The CDR3 nucleotides read TGCGCCAGCAGCCTACAAGGGGCGGGAGGGGGTGATACGCAGTATTTT. The genes are TRBV4-1 and TRBJ2-3, with TRBD2 matching over 9 bases. The length of the CDR3 is 16 residues. With V trimmed by 4 bases and J by 6 bases, 11 bases remained unmatched. Per germline, CDR1 MGHRA and CDR2 YSYEKL.

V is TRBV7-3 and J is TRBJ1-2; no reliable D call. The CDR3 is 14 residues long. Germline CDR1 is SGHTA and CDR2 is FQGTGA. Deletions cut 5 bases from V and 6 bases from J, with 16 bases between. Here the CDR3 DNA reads TGTGCCAGCAGCCGATTAACCGGGGATCATGGCTACACCTTC. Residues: CASSRLTGDHGYTF.

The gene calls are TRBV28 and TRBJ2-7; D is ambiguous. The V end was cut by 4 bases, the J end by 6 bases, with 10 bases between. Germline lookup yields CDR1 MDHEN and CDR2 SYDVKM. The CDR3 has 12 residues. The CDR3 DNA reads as TGTGCCAGCAGTTCCTCTTTTCGCGAGCAGTACTTC. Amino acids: CASSSSFREQYF.

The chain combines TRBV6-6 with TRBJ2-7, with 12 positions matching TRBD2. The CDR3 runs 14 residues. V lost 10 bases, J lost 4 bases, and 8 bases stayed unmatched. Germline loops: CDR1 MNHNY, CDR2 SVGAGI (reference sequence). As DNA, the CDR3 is TGTGCCAATTCCCCTAGCGGGAGGGTTTACGAGCAGTACTTC. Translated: CANSPSGRVYEQYF.

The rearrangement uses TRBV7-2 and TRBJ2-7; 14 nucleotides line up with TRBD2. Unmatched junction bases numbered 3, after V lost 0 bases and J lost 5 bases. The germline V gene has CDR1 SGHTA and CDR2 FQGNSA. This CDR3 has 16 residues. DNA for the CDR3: TGTGCCAGCAGCTTAGCGGGACTAGCGGGAGTAAACGAGCAGTACTTC. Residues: CASSLAGLAGVNEQYF. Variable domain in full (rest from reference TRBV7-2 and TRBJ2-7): GAGVSQSPSNKVTEKGKDVELRCDPISGHTALYWYRQSLGQGLEFLIYFQGNSAPDKSGLPSDRFSAERTGGSVSTLTIQRTQQEDSAVYLCASSLAGLAGVNEQYFGPGTRLTVT.

The CDR3 nucleotides read TGCGCCAGCAGCTTGAAGGACAGGGGCGGACTAGCGGGGGAATACGAGCAGTACTTC. This translates into CASSLKDRGGLAGEYEQYF. V gene TRBV5-1 combines with J gene TRBJ2-7, with 13 nucleotides matching TRBD2. The V gene's germline CDR1 is SGHRS and CDR2 YFSETQ. V lost 1 base and J lost 4; bases outside the gene matches: 14. CDR3 length: 19 residues.

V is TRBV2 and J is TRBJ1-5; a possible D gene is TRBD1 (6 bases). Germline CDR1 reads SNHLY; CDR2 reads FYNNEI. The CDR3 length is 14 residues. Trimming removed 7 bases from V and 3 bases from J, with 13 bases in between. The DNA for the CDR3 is TGTGCCAGCAAGCAATCAGGGGACAATCAGCCCCAGCATTTT. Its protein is CASKQSGDNQPQHF.

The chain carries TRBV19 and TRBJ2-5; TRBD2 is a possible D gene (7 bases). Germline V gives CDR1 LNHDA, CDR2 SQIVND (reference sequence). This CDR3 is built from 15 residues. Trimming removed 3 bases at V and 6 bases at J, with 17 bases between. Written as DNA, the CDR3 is TGTGCCAGTAGTATGAGTTTGGGGGGGCTACAGACCCAGTACTTC. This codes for CASSMSLGGLQTQYF.